This TCR beta chain is from a study of technical replicates of blood from four donors. The table came from immunoSEQ multiplex PCR; TCRdb's copy has only in-frame clones and leaves some out. The sample shows about 66,000 clones, roughly 90% of them seen only once. Trimming took 2 bases from V and 7 from J, leaving 5 bases between them. CDR3 length: 11 residues. Germline V gives CDR1 SGHTA, CDR2 FQGNSA. The source material was PBMCs. The receptor's source is a human donor in good health. Some clones in this sample may be carry-over from other donors' samples. The rearrangement uses TRBV7-2 and TRBJ2-5, with D unclear. CDR3 coding DNA: TGTGCCAGCAGCTTACCGGGGACCCAGTACTTC. This codes for CASSLPGTQYF.